Listed below are T cell receptor beta chains from one sample, sequenced in a study of blood T cells in healthy people across ages. One entry per CDR3 protein results from TCRdb running MiXCR on the 5' RACE reads. The top ten clones hold 9.4% of a sample with 750,000 or so distinct CDR3 sequences, 25% of them seen once. Another study also made use of these data, one on T cells of mothers and their children.

The sample taken for sequencing was blood. Receptors were obtained from a boy between 5 and 17 years old in good health. Both conserved end residues are part of each CDR3. The D gene is left open where the match is weak. Part of the rows lack a size; the others show once, few, many or a class for expanded clones.

TRBV28	17	NA	NA	TRBJ2-3	TGTGCCAGCAGTTTACTAAGTGAGGGACCCCCTACTTATACGCAGTATTTT	CASSLLSEGPPTYTQYF
TRBV15	14	NA	few	TRBJ1-1	TGTGCCACCAACAGAGAAGTTAAGGCGACGGGGGCTTTCTTT	CATNREVKATGAFF
TRBV9	14	NA	NA	TRBJ2-7	TGTGCCAGCAGCCCCTCCGGCTTCTCCTACGAGCAGTACTTC	CASSPSGFSYEQYF
TRBV5-1	16	NA	few	TRBJ2-1	TGCACCAGCAGCGTAGGATCCCCCCGCTCCTACAATGAGCAGTTCTTC	CTSSVGSPRSYNEQFF
TRBV5-1	17	TRBD2	few	TRBJ2-3	TGCGCCAGCAGCCCCTGGACTAGCGGGAGTGGCACAGATACGCAGTATTTT	CASSPWTSGSGTDTQYF
TRBV18	16	NA	few	TRBJ2-1	TGTGCCAGCTCACCGCTCCCAGACTACTCCTACAATGAGCAGCTCTTC	CASSPLPDYSYNEQLF
TRBV10-3	15	TRBD2	NA	TRBJ2-1	TGTGCCATCAGTCGTGGGACTAGCGGAAGCAATGAGCAGTTCTTC	CAISRGTSGSNEQFF
TRBV29-1	11	NA	many	TRBJ1-3	TGCAGCGTTGAAAGTGGAAACACCATATATTTT	CSVESGNTIYF
TRBV20-1	15	TRBD2	few	TRBJ2-7	TGCAGTGGTGCGGGACTAGCGGGGGGAGTCTACGAGCAGTACTTC	CSGAGLAGGVYEQYF
TRBV29-1	18	NA	NA	TRBJ2-1	TGCAGCGTCAGGGGGGAAGTTTGGGTTGCCCAGTCCTACAATGAGCAGTTCTTC	CSVRGEVWVAQSYNEQFF
TRBV29-1	15	TRBD2	NA	TRBJ2-3	TGCAGCGTTGACGGCCTAGCGGGAGAGGCAGATACGCAGTATTTT	CSVDGLAGEADTQYF
TRBV25-1	12	NA	NA	TRBJ2-7	TGTGCCAGCAGTGGACCCTCCGCCGAGCAGTACTTC	CASSGPSAEQYF
TRBV5-5	15	NA	NA	TRBJ1-1	TGTGCCAGCAGCAAGATAGGACAATCGAACACTGAAGCTTTCTTT	CASSKIGQSNTEAFF
TRBV20-1	10	NA	NA	TRBJ1-1	TGCAGTGCGATTTACACTGAAGCTTTCTTT	CSAIYTEAFF
TRBV20-1	17	TRBD2	NA	TRBJ2-7	TGCAGTGCTAGAGGTGGTAGCGGGGGGTCCAGCTCCTACGAGCAGTACTTC	CSARGGSGGSSSYEQYF
TRBV5-1	16	NA	NA	TRBJ2-1	TGCGCCAGCAGCTCATGGGCTAGCGTGAACTACAATGAGCAGTTCTTC	CASSSWASVNYNEQFF
TRBV20-1	15	TRBD2	NA	TRBJ2-3	TGCAGTGCTAGGATGCCTAGCGGAATCACAGATACGCAGTATTTT	CSARMPSGITDTQYF
TRBV11-2	15	NA	NA	TRBJ2-1	TGTGCCAGCAGCGCCGGGACGACTACTAAGAATGAGCAGTTCTTC	CASSAGTTTKNEQFF